The 24 T cell receptor beta chains below were found in one sample sequenced in a study of beta chain features in type 1 diabetes. Expressed TCRB transcripts were sequenced after all isolated RNA was converted to cDNA. Profiling relied on immunoSEQ multiplex PCR, and the TCRdb table lists in-frame clones only, not all of them. The sample includes under 150,000 clones, about 50% seen only once; the top ten take around 0.45%. The material sequenced was Tregs from blood. The receptors come from a man aged 18 to 35 in good health.

The chain recombines TRBV2 with TRBJ2-7, with 9 bases identical to TRBD1. The germline V gene has CDR1 SNHLY and CDR2 FYNNEI. Losses at the gene ends were 4 bases for V and 3 bases for J; bases not matched to a gene: 4. The CDR3 has 14 residues. The CDR3 region is CASSGKGQGYEQYF. The CDR3 DNA reads as TGTGCCAGCAGTGGAAAGGGACAGGGCTACGAGCAGTACTTC.

This clone was picked up a small number of times. The rearrangement joins TRBV7-2 to TRBJ2-3, with D maybe TRBD2 (6 bases). The germline gives CDR1 SGHTA, CDR2 FQGNSA. With 4 bases removed from V and 4 bases from J, the gap between germline ends came to 12 bases. This CDR3 is 14 amino acids long. The CDR3, as DNA: TGTGCCAGCAGCTACTGGTTAGCGGCAGATACGCAGTATTTT. As protein: CASSYWLAADTQYF. The full variable domain, completed using reference TRBV7-2 and TRBJ2-3, is GAGVSQSPSNKVTEKGKDVELRCDPISGHTALYWYRQSLGQGLEFLIYFQGNSAPDKSGLPSDRFSAERTGGSVSTLTIQRTQQEDSAVYLCASSYWLAADTQYFGPGTRLTVL.

J is TRBJ1-5 and V is TRBV28; the D gene is possibly TRBD1 (5 bases). Trimming pared 2 bases from V and 5 bases from J, leaving 16 bases between. Per germline, CDR1 MDHEN and CDR2 SYDVKM. The CDR3 spans 16 residues. The CDR3 is CASSLLGRGIDQPQHF. The CDR3 nucleotides read TGTGCCAGCAGTTTACTGGGGCGGGGGATCGATCAGCCCCAGCATTTT.

A few counts support this clone. The chain recombines TRBV11-2 with TRBJ1-2, with D possibly TRBD1 on 6 matching bases. This CDR3 comprises 12 residues. Looked up from germline, CDR1 is SGHAT and CDR2 is FQNNGV. V lost 5 bases to trimming and J lost 13 bases, with 17 bases between them. CDR3 nucleotides: TGTGCCAGCAGCCAGCAAACCAGGGGTCGCACCTTC. Translated, it gives CASSQQTRGRTF.

The rearrangement uses TRBV9 and TRBJ1-1, with TRBD1 matching 7 bases. Germline V gene lookup returns CDR1 SGDLS and CDR2 YYNGEE. J lost 3 bases, V lost 4 bases, and 9 bases had no gene match. The CDR3 runs to 15 residues. CDR3: CASSPQGQAHTEAFF. Here the CDR3 DNA reads TGTGCCAGCAGCCCCCAAGGACAGGCCCACACTGAAGCTTTCTTT. Using reference TRBV9 and TRBJ1-1 for the parts outside the CDR3, the full variable domain is DSGVTQTPKHLITATGQRVTLRCSPRSGDLSVYWYQQSLDQGLQFLIQYYNGEERAKGNILERFSAQQFPDLHSELNLSSLELGDSALYFCASSPQGQAHTEAFFGQGTRLTVV.

The chain employs TRBV28 and TRBJ1-5; D uncertain. This CDR3 spans 16 amino acids. The V gene's germline CDR1 is MDHEN and CDR2 SYDVKM. Trimming cost V 6 bases and J 4 bases, with 19 bases left between them. The CDR3 DNA reads as TGTGCCAGCAGCCGTTATGGTCGGTCGTCGAATCAGCCCCAGCATTTT. It codes for CASSRYGRSSNQPQHF.

The chain joins TRBV25-1 to TRBJ2-2, with D possibly TRBD1 on 6 matching bases. Germline CDR1 MGHDK, CDR2 SYGVNS. V dropped 1 base and J dropped 3 bases, with 12 bases sitting between them. This CDR3 contains 16 residues. CDR3 region: CASSELGRGYTGELFF. CDR3 coding DNA: TGTGCCAGCAGTGAATTGGGCAGGGGATACACCGGGGAGCTGTTTTTT.

V gene TRBV5-4 combines with J gene TRBJ2-5; no clear D gene. Looked up from germline, CDR1 is SGHNT and CDR2 is YYREEE (reference sequence). V shed 5 bases and J shed 1 base, with 15 bases lying between them. The CDR3 has 15 residues. CDR3 coding DNA: TGTGCCAGCAGGATTTACATGCCGGGCCAAGAGACCCAGTACTTC. Its protein is CASRIYMPGQETQYF. Supplemented by reference TRBV5-4 and TRBJ2-5, the full variable domain reads ETGVTQSPTHLIKTRGQQVTLRCSSQSGHNTVSWYQQALGQGPQFIFQYYREEENGRGNFPPRFSGLQFPNYSSELNVNALELDDSALYLCASRIYMPGQETQYFGPGTRLLVL.

The rearrangement uses TRBV11-1 and TRBJ2-5, with TRBD2 as a possible D gene (5 bases). V lost 6 bases to trimming and J lost 9 bases, with 14 bases between them. Germline V lookup: CDR1 SGHAT, CDR2 FQDESV (reference sequence). The CDR3 consists of 12 residues. The CDR3 coding sequence is TGTGCCAGCAGTGGGTTCCCCGGGGCCCAGTACTTC. This translates into CASSGFPGAQYF.

The CDR3, as DNA: TGTGCCTGGAAGGAGGCAGGGAGGTACACCGGGGAGCTGTTTTTT. Translation gives CAWKEAGRYTGELFF. The rearrangement joins TRBV30 to TRBJ2-2; the D gene is possibly TRBD2 (6 bases). The V end lost 4 bases, the J end lost 3 bases, and 15 bases lay between the germline ends. Germline-derived CDR1 and CDR2 are GTSNPN and SVGIG (reference sequence). The CDR3 sequence is 15 residues long.

The J gene is TRBJ2-5, the V gene TRBV28; D might be TRBD1 (6 bases). The V and J ends lost 3 bases and 0 bases respectively, with 20 bases between them. This CDR3 is 18 amino acids long. In germline, CDR1 is MDHEN, CDR2 SYDVKM. In nucleotides, the CDR3 is TGTGCCAGCAGTTTTTCGGCTCTGTGGGGGCGGGACCAAGAGACCCAGTACTTC. It specifies CASSFSALWGRDQETQYF.

This clone occurred a few times. V is TRBV7-9 and J is TRBJ2-1; 9 nucleotides match TRBD2. Germline V gene data show CDR1 as SEHNR and CDR2 as FQNEAQ (reference sequence). The length of the CDR3 is 15 residues. V shed 5 bases and J 6 bases; nucleotides not matched to a gene: 8. Here the CDR3 reads CASSPPGLAGNEQFF. The CDR3 DNA sequence: TGTGCCAGCAGCCCACCGGGACTAGCCGGCAATGAGCAGTTCTTC. Drawing the rest from reference TRBV7-9 and TRBJ2-1, the complete variable domain is DTGVSQNPRHKITKRGQNVTFRCDPISEHNRLYWYRQTLGQGPEFLTYFQNEAQLEKSRLLSDRFSAERPKGSFSTLEIQRTEQGDSAMYLCASSPPGLAGNEQFFGPGTRLTVL.

This chain connects TRBV7-2 to TRBJ2-7, with TRBD1 as a possible D gene (5 bases). Trimming removed 1 base from V and 3 bases from J, with 16 bases in between. This CDR3 has 16 amino acids. The V gene's germline CDR1 is SGHTA and CDR2 FQGNSA. The CDR3 DNA is TGTGCCAGCAGCTTAGTCTCGGGCCAGGGAATCTACGAGCAGTACTTC. Its translation is CASSLVSGQGIYEQYF.

V usage is TRBV14 and J usage is TRBJ1-6; no reliable D call. V lost 0 bases, J lost 9 bases, and 9 bases lay in between. The germline gives CDR1 SGHDN, CDR2 FVKESK. This CDR3 comprises 14 residues. The CDR3 region is CASSQDLRVSPLHF. DNA for the CDR3: TGTGCCAGCAGCCAAGATCTGAGGGTTTCACCCCTCCACTTT.

This clone showed up just a few times. This chain uses TRBV10-3 with TRBJ1-1; possibly TRBD1 for D (6 bases). The CDR3 has 17 residues. The germline V gene has CDR1 ENHRY and CDR2 SYGVKD. Trimming shortened V by 4 bases and J by 4 bases, and 22 bases separated the two germline ends. This CDR3 reads CAISATGQGFLGTEAFF. CDR3 nucleotides: TGTGCCATCAGTGCTACGGGACAAGGGTTTCTTGGCACTGAAGCTTTCTTT.

This sequence joins TRBV27 and TRBJ2-5, with 8 bases lining up with TRBD1. Germline assignment: CDR1 MNHEY and CDR2 SMNVEV (reference sequence). The junction had 3 bases not matched to a gene; V was cut back by 8 bases and J by 4 bases. The CDR3 runs to 12 residues. CDR3 sequence reads: CASRTGRETQYF. The CDR3 nucleotides are TGTGCCAGCCGGACAGGGCGAGAGACCCAGTACTTC.

The CDR3 sequence: CASSQTSGVRQETQYF. The DNA of the CDR3 is TGTGCCAGTAGTCAAACCTCAGGGGTACGGCAAGAGACCCAGTACTTC. The rearrangement joins TRBV19 to TRBJ2-5; tentatively, D is TRBD1 (6 bases). V was pared by 5 bases and J by 2 bases, with 18 bases between. Germline lookup yields CDR1 LNHDA and CDR2 SQIVND (reference sequence). The CDR3 contains 16 residues.

The chain uses TRBV19 and TRBJ1-4, with 7 bases lining up with TRBD1. V shed 9 bases and J 6 bases; nucleotides not matched to a gene: 7. The CDR3 contains 13 residues. Germline loops: CDR1 LNHDA, CDR2 SQIVND (reference sequence). CDR3 sequence: CASQGGLYEKLFF. In DNA form, the CDR3 reads TGTGCCAGCCAGGGGGGTTTGTATGAAAAACTGTTTTTT.

The chain joins TRBV6-5 to TRBJ2-5; TRBD1 agrees at 12 bases. CDR3 length equals 14 residues. Germline CDR1 reads MNHEY; CDR2 reads SVGAGI. V gave up 6 bases and J gave up 6 bases; unmatched junction bases: 5. Written as DNA, the CDR3 is TGTGCCAGCAGCCAGAGGGACAGGGGGCAGACCCAGTACTTC. It codes for CASSQRDRGQTQYF.

The J gene is TRBJ1-6, the V gene TRBV7-9; no reliable D call. This CDR3 spans 16 amino acids. Trimming stripped 2 bases from V and 0 bases from J, with 8 bases between. Germline V gene data show CDR1 as SEHNR and CDR2 as FQNEAQ (reference sequence). For the CDR3, the DNA is TGTGCCAGCAGCTTATGGCCCAGCTCCTATAATTCACCCCTCCACTTT. It specifies CASSLWPSSYNSPLHF. The full variable domain, rest sourced from reference TRBV7-9 and TRBJ1-6, is DTGVSQNPRHKITKRGQNVTFRCDPISEHNRLYWYRQTLGQGPEFLTYFQNEAQLEKSRLLSDRFSAERPKGSFSTLEIQRTEQGDSAMYLCASSLWPSSYNSPLHFGNGTRLTVT.

The J gene is TRBJ2-5, the V gene TRBV5-6; perhaps TRBD1 as D (6 bases). The CDR3 loop spans 16 amino acids. The germline V and J ends were trimmed by 4 bases and 2 bases, with 18 bases remaining between them. Germline V CDR1 and CDR2: SGHDT, YYEEEE. The CDR3, as DNA: TGTGCCAGCAGCATACAGGGTTGGGTCCCTCAAGAGACCCAGTACTTC. It codes for CASSIQGWVPQETQYF.

The chain uses TRBV18 and TRBJ2-1; a possible D gene is TRBD1 (6 bases). CDR1 KGHSH and CDR2 LQKENI come from the germline V gene. The V and J ends lost 2 bases and 8 bases respectively, with 10 bases between them. This CDR3 region has 13 residues. The CDR3 sequence is CASSPYRVDEQFF. Here the CDR3 DNA reads TGTGCCAGCTCACCATACAGGGTCGATGAGCAGTTCTTC. The full variable domain, in which reference TRBV18 and TRBJ2-1 provide the parts outside the CDR3, is NAGVMQNPRHLVRRRGQEARLRCSPMKGHSHVYWYRQLPEEGLKFMVYLQKENIIDESGMPKERFSAEFPKEGPSILRIQQVVRGDSAAYFCASSPYRVDEQFFGPGTRLTVL.

In this sample, this clone turned up once. DNA of the CDR3: TGTGCCAGCAGCATAGGGACAGAGGGGAATCAGCCCCAGCATTTT. Translated: CASSIGTEGNQPQHF. The J gene is TRBJ1-5, the V gene TRBV5-4; 7 bases are a match to TRBD1. V gave up 4 bases and J gave up 4 bases; unmatched junction bases: 8. The CDR3 consists of 15 residues. Germline values: CDR1 SGHNT, CDR2 YYREEE (reference sequence). The complete variable domain, with remaining parts taken from reference TRBV5-4 and TRBJ1-5, reads ETGVTQSPTHLIKTRGQQVTLRCSSQSGHNTVSWYQQALGQGPQFIFQYYREEENGRGNFPPRFSGLQFPNYSSELNVNALELDDSALYLCASSIGTEGNQPQHFGDGTRLSIL.

This clone was observed a few times. This sequence joins TRBV6-1 and TRBJ2-5, with TRBD2 identical over 13 bases. The CDR3 covers 15 residues. Per the germline V gene, CDR1 is MNHNS and CDR2 is SASEGT. V was pared by 6 bases and J by 6 bases, with 7 bases of the junction left unmatched. The DNA for the CDR3 is TGTGCCAGCAGCAGATGGACTAGCGGGAGTCAGACCCAGTACTTC. This encodes CASSRWTSGSQTQYF.